Listed below are T cell receptor beta chains from one sample, sequenced in a study of T cell responses to AZD1222 COVID-19 vaccine. Libraries were prepared by immunoSEQ multiplex PCR; TCRdb keeps only in-frame clonotypes and omits some of them. The data show 100,000 to 150,000 clones, over 75% seen once. Here the sequenced sample was peripheral blood, taken on day 0 of AZD1222 vaccination. All receptors come from an adult in good health. Both conserved end residues are trimmed from each CDR3.

TRBV4-2	TRBJ2-1	ASSQGAGGARSSYNEQF
TRBV11-2	TRBJ2-5	ASSPVLASQETQY
TRBV21-1	TRBJ1-6	ASSKGCVRAVSSYNSPLH
TRBV11-3	TRBJ1-1	ASSLEGTGFLGPMNTEAF
TRBV6-5	TRBJ1-3	ASTGTGSITIY
TRBV11-3	TRBJ2-1	ASKLAGDPRGNEQF
TRBV5-5	TRBJ2-2	ASSLQGAVGELF
TRBV7-9	TRBJ2-7	ASSLDLESGEQY
TRBV5-6	TRBJ2-7	ASSLPQGASSYEQY
TRBV5-1	TRBJ2-1	ASSLGQGEYNEQF
TRBV28	TRBJ2-5	ASSSPKQGVYQETQY
TRBV10-3	TRBJ1-2	AIRRDSQRNYGYT
TRBV4-1	TRBJ1-6	ASSQRQGGSPLH
TRBV4-3	TRBJ2-1	ASSLRLAGGDEQF
TRBV30	TRBJ1-2	AWSVRWGYGYT